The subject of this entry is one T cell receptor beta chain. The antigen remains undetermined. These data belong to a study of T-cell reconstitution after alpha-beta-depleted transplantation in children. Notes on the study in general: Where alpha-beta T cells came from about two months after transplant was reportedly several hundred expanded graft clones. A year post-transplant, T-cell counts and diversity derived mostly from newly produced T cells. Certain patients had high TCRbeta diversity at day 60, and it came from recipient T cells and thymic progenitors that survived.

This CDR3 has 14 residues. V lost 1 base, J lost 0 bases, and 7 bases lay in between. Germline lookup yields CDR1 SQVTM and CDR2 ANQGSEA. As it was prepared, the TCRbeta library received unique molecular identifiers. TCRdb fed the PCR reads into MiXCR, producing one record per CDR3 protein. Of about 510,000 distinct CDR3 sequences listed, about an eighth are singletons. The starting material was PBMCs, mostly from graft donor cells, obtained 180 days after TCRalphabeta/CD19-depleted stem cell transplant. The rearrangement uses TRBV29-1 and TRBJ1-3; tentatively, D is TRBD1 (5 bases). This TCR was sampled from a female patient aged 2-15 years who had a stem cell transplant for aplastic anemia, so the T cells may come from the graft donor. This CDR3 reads CSVEVGGSGNTIYF. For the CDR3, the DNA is TGCAGCGTTGAAGTTGGGGGCTCTGGAAACACCATATATTTT.